These T cell receptor beta chains were read from a single sample in a study of blood T cell repertoires in COVID-19. Some clones are missing from TCRdb's copy, which holds only in-frame ones; the method was immunoSEQ multiplex PCR. The sample records over 65,000 clones, 75% to 90% being singletons. Sequencing was performed on peripheral blood. These receptors originate from a man older than 75 with COVID-19, enrolled during active disease. The CDR3 runs from the conserved cysteine through the conserved F or W. Fields, in order: J gene, clone size, V gene, D gene, CDR3 DNA, CDR3 protein. The D gene is left open where the match is weak. Clone size appears in some rows only: once, few, many, or a class for an expanded clone.

>TRBJ1-2|.|TRBV7-2|.
TGTGCCAGCAGCTTAGTGCAGGTTGACTATGGCTACACCTTC
CASSLVQVDYGYTF
>TRBJ1-1|.|TRBV10-3|.
TGTGCCATCAGTGGCGGGGGGGGTGAAGCTTTCTTT
CAISGGGGEAFF
>TRBJ2-7|.|TRBV9|.
TGTGCCAGCGCCCCCTCCAGGTCTTACGAGCAGTACTTC
CASAPSRSYEQYF
>TRBJ2-3|once|TRBV5-1|.
TGCGCCAGCAGCTTGGGGCTAGCCGGCACAGATACGCAGTATTTT
CASSLGLAGTDTQYF
>TRBJ2-1|.|TRBV7-9|.
TGTGCCAGCAGCCTAGGTAGGGACTTGTTCAATGAGCAGTTCTTC
CASSLGRDLFNEQFF
>TRBJ1-5|.|TRBV2|TRBD1
TGTGCCAGCAGCGAGACAGGGTTTAATCAGCCCCAGCATTTT
CASSETGFNQPQHF
>TRBJ2-7|.|TRBV27|.
TGTGCCAGCAGTTTACGGCGGTCCCCCTACGAGCAGTACTTC
CASSLRRSPYEQYF
>TRBJ1-3|once|TRBV6-6|.
TGTGCCAGCCTCGCAGGGGCTCCTGGAAACACCATATATTTT
CASLAGAPGNTIYF
>TRBJ2-7|.|TRBV27|.
TGTGCCAGCAGTCTCAGGGGTGAGCAGTACTTC
CASSLRGEQYF
>TRBJ2-7|.|TRBV24-1|TRBD1
TGTGCCACCAGTGAGTCGGGACAGTCCTACGAGCAGTACTTC
CATSESGQSYEQYF
>TRBJ1-5|.|TRBV19|.
TGTGCCAGTAGAGGGGACTCTCCCCGCAATCAGCCCCAGCATTTT
CASRGDSPRNQPQHF
>TRBJ2-5|.|TRBV5-1|.
TGCGCCAGCAGCTTGGTTGGGCAGGGTGCAGAGACCCAGTACTTC
CASSLVGQGAETQYF
>TRBJ2-7|once|TRBV5-1|TRBD1
TGCGCCAGCAGCTTGGGAGGACAGGCCTTATCCTACGAGCAGTACTTC
CASSLGGQALSYEQYF
>TRBJ1-3|.|TRBV9|.
TGTGCCAGCAGCGTACAGGACAGATACTCTGGAAACACCATATATTTT
CASSVQDRYSGNTIYF
>TRBJ1-1|.|TRBV10-3|TRBD1
TGTGCCATCAGTGAGACGGGACAGGGGACTGAAGCTTTCTTT
CAISETGQGTEAFF
>TRBJ1-1|.|TRBV6-5|.
TGTGCCAGCCATCCCCGGGGGACGAACACTGAAGCTTTCTTT
CASHPRGTNTEAFF
>TRBJ1-6|.|TRBV5-1|TRBD1
TGCGCCAGCAGCTTGGAGGCCTGGGGACAGGGCTTGAATTCACCCCTCCACTTT
CASSLEAWGQGLNSPLHF
>TRBJ2-7|once|TRBV7-8|TRBD1
TGTGCCAGCAGCTTCCGGGACAGCTCCTACGAGCAGTACTTC
CASSFRDSSYEQYF
>TRBJ1-1|few|TRBV2|.
TGTGCCAGCAGTGGATGGGGGAGGGACACTGAAGCTTTCTTT
CASSGWGRDTEAFF
>TRBJ1-5|.|TRBV11-2|.
TGTGCCAGCAGTCCAGACAGAGTCAATCAGCCCCAGCATTTT
CASSPDRVNQPQHF
>TRBJ1-2|once|TRBV6-5|TRBD1
TGTGCCAGCAGTCCCGACAGGGGGAGCGGCTACACCTTC
CASSPDRGSGYTF
>TRBJ2-5|.|TRBV14|.
TGTGCCAGCAGCCAACTGGGACAAAACCAAGAGACCCAGTACTTC
CASSQLGQNQETQYF
>TRBJ1-4|once|TRBV5-1|TRBD1
TGCGCCAGCAGCGATTACAGGGGAGAGGGTGAAAAACTGTTTTTT
CASSDYRGEGEKLFF
>TRBJ2-2|.|TRBV5-1|.
TGCGCCAGCAGCCGAACCGGCAGGACGAACACCGGGGAGCTGTTTTTT
CASSRTGRTNTGELFF
>TRBJ1-4|few|TRBV2|.
TGTGCCAGCCGGTGGGGGGATGAAAAACTGTTTTTT
CASRWGDEKLFF
>TRBJ2-1|.|TRBV18|TRBD1
TGTGCCAGCTCACGGGACAGGGTCGACAATGAGCAGTTCTTC
CASSRDRVDNEQFF
>TRBJ2-1|once|TRBV9|TRBD2
TGTGCCAGCAGCGTAGGAGCGGGGGCGAACGACAATGAGCAGTTCTTC
CASSVGAGANDNEQFF
>TRBJ2-2|.|TRBV21-1|.
TGTGCCAGGACTAGCGGGGGGAGCGGGGAGCTGTTTTTT
CARTSGGSGELFF